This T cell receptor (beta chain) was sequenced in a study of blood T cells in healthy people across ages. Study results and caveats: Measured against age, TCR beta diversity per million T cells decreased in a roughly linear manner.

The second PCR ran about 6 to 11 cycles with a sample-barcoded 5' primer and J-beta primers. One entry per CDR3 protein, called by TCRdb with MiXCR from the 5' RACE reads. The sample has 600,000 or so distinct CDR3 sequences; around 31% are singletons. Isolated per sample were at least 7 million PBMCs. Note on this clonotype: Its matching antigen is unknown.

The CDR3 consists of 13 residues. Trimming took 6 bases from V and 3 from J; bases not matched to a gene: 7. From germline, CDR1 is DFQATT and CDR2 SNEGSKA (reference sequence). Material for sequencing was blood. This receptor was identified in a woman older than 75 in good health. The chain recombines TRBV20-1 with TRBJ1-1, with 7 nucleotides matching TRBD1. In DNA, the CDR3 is TGCAGTGCGAAAGAGGGACAGTACACTGAAGCTTTCTTT. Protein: CSAKEGQYTEAFF.